Following are 20 T cell receptor beta chains from one sample sequenced in a study of technical replicates of blood from a handful of donors. TCRdb keeps only in-frame clones here, not all; method: immunoSEQ multiplex PCR. Counted here are about 58,000 clones, 75% to 95% occurring once; the ten biggest clones make up about 4.3%. The source material was PBMCs. These receptors all stem from a human donor in good health. Some clones in this sample may be carry-over from other donors' samples.

V and J are TRBV7-9 and TRBJ1-1; the D gene is possibly TRBD1 (5 bases). The CDR3 length is 14 residues. Germline V CDR1 and CDR2: SEHNR, FQNEAQ (reference sequence). Between the trimmed V and J ends, which lost 6 bases and 0 bases, there was a span of 11 bases. This CDR3 reads CASRPPGVNTEAFF. The DNA for the CDR3 is TGTGCCAGCAGGCCCCCGGGGGTGAACACTGAAGCTTTCTTT.

The chain joins TRBV7-2 to TRBJ1-1; 7 bases agree with TRBD1. CDR1 SGHTA and CDR2 FQGNSA come from the germline V gene. Losses at the gene ends were 5 bases for V and 8 bases for J; bases not matched to a gene: 8. The CDR3 contains 13 residues. The CDR3 sequence is CASSRDSHVEAFF. CDR3 nucleotides: TGTGCCAGCAGCCGGGACAGTCACGTAGAAGCTTTCTTT. The full variable domain, completed using reference TRBV7-2 and TRBJ1-1, is GAGVSQSPSNKVTEKGKDVELRCDPISGHTALYWYRQSLGQGLEFLIYFQGNSAPDKSGLPSDRFSAERTGGSVSTLTIQRTQQEDSAVYLCASSRDSHVEAFFGQGTRLTVV.

The chain has TRBV19 and TRBJ2-7; 14 nucleotides agree with TRBD2. The CDR3 totals 18 residues. The ends lost 10 bases at V and 2 bases at J; junction bases unmatched: 16. The germline V gene encodes CDR1 LNHDA and CDR2 SQIVND (reference sequence). CDR3 nucleotide sequence: TGTGCCACTCAAGAGACAGGGACTAGCGGGAGTGCCCCCTACGAGCAGTACTTC. Translating it yields CATQETGTSGSAPYEQYF.

The rearrangement links TRBV13 to TRBJ2-3; 9 bases are shared with TRBD2. The V gene's germline CDR1 is PRHDT and CDR2 FYEKMQ (reference sequence). The CDR3 extends over 16 amino acids. Trimming removed 5 bases from V and 2 bases from J; junction bases left unmatched: 8. The CDR3 here is CASSPAGGANTDTQYF. For the CDR3, the DNA is TGTGCCAGCAGCCCCGCGGGGGGGGCTAACACAGATACGCAGTATTTT.

The V gene is TRBV30, the J gene TRBJ2-5; D not certain. Trimming took 2 bases from V and 1 from J, leaving 8 bases between them. Germline V CDR1 and CDR2: GTSNPN, SVGIG (reference sequence). The CDR3 runs to 13 residues. In DNA form, the CDR3 reads TGTGCCTGGAGTTTGGCCTTCCAAGAGACCCAGTACTTC. This encodes CAWSLAFQETQYF. The full variable domain, its missing parts supplied by reference TRBV30 and TRBJ2-5, is SQTIHQWPATLVQPVGSPLSLECTVEGTSNPNLYWYRQAAGRGLQLLFYSVGIGQISSEVPQNLSASRPQDRQFILSSKKLLLSDSGFYLCAWSLAFQETQYFGPGTRLLVL.

The genes are TRBV7-9 and TRBJ2-5, with TRBD2 identical over 7 bases. Germline loops: CDR1 SEHNR, CDR2 FQNEAQ (reference sequence). The junction had 11 bases not matched to a gene; V was cut back by 1 base and J by 0 bases. The CDR3 contains 18 residues. CDR3 sequence reads: CASSLDSGFGTNQETQYF. The CDR3 DNA is TGTGCCAGCAGCTTAGACTCGGGATTTGGGACTAACCAAGAGACCCAGTACTTC. Based on the CDR3 plus reference TRBV7-9 and TRBJ2-5, the full variable domain is DTGVSQNPRHKITKRGQNVTFRCDPISEHNRLYWYRQTLGQGPEFLTYFQNEAQLEKSRLLSDRFSAERPKGSFSTLEIQRTEQGDSAMYLCASSLDSGFGTNQETQYFGPGTRLLVL.

Remarks on this clone: The junction differs from germline at one of its ends, possibly a read error. This sample also contains other DNA sequences that code for the same CDR3. V and J are TRBV6-6 and TRBJ2-2; 9 nucleotides align to TRBD2. The CDR3 sequence is 14 residues long. The germline CDR1 and CDR2 sequences are MNHNY and SVGAGI (reference sequence). The CDR3 DNA reads TGTGCTAGCAGTGATCTAGCGGGAACCGGGGAGCTGTTTTTT. Translated: CASSDLAGTGELFF.

The V gene is TRBV7-6, the J gene TRBJ2-5; TRBD2 matches at 14 bases. The germline CDR1 and CDR2 sequences are SGHVS and FNYEAQ. J was trimmed by 5 bases and V by 5 bases; bases with no gene match: 10. The CDR3 contains 17 residues. Written as DNA, the CDR3 is TGTGCCAGCAGCCGACCAGGGACTAGCGGGAGCGGGGAGACCCAGTACTTC. Translated, it gives CASSRPGTSGSGETQYF.

The rearrangement uses TRBV4-3 and TRBJ1-1; TRBD1 might be the D (6 bases). The CDR3 contains 17 residues. Trimming shortened V by 0 bases and J by 3 bases, and 17 bases separated the two germline ends. From germline, CDR1 is LGHNA and CDR2 YSLEER. The CDR3 loop is CASSQDTGGLGDTEAFF. CDR3 nucleotides: TGCGCCAGCAGCCAAGATACCGGGGGGCTTGGGGACACTGAAGCTTTCTTT.

This sequence joins TRBV6-6 and TRBJ2-7; 8 bases fit TRBD2. CDR1 MNHNY and CDR2 SVGAGI come from the germline V gene (reference sequence). V was pared by 6 bases and J by 1 base, with 5 bases of the junction left unmatched. The CDR3 spans 14 residues. DNA for the CDR3: TGTGCCAGCAGGGGCTTAGCGGGATCCTACGAGCAGTACTTC. It is translated as CASRGLAGSYEQYF.

This clone was counted only a few times. The CDR3 DNA is TGTGCCAGCAGCTTAGCCGGACTAGCGGGAGGTACCGGGGAGCTGTTTTTT. Protein product: CASSLAGLAGGTGELFF. The chain employs TRBV7-3 and TRBJ2-2; 14 bases line up with TRBD2. CDR1 and CDR2 (germline): SGHTA, FQGTGA. J lost 5 bases, V lost 2 bases, and 4 bases had no gene match. The CDR3 is made up of 17 amino acids.

The CDR3 nucleotides are TGCGCCAGCAGCCGGGAACAGTCTAGCACAGATACGCAGTATTTT. This codes for CASSREQSSTDTQYF. The genes are TRBV5-1 and TRBJ2-3; tentatively, D is TRBD2 (5 bases). Germline values: CDR1 SGHRS, CDR2 YFSETQ. Trimming removed 4 bases at V and 0 bases at J, with 12 bases between. The CDR3 has 15 residues.

V gene TRBV7-2 combines with J gene TRBJ2-5, with 7 bases identical to TRBD1. The germline V gene encodes CDR1 SGHTA and CDR2 FQGNSA. The CDR3 runs to 14 residues. The V gene end was trimmed by 4 bases and the J gene end by 5 bases; junction bases not matched to a gene: 7. CDR3 sequence reads: CASSSYRGGETQYF. CDR3 in DNA: TGTGCCAGCAGCTCCTACAGGGGCGGGGAGACCCAGTACTTC.

In its sample, this clone was seen a few times. The V gene is TRBV11-1, the J gene TRBJ1-2, with 11 bases that match TRBD1. This CDR3 is built from 15 residues. Germline V gene data show CDR1 as SGHAT and CDR2 as FQDESV (reference sequence). Unmatched junction bases numbered 4, after V lost 5 bases and J lost 2 bases. The DNA of the CDR3 is TGTGCCAGCAGCGCCGGGACAGGGGGAAACTATGGCTACACCTTC. Protein: CASSAGTGGNYGYTF.

The V call is TRBV7-2, the J call TRBJ1-6, with 9 bases identical to TRBD1. This CDR3 has 16 amino acids. Germline CDR1 SGHTA, CDR2 FQGNSA. V dropped 5 bases and J dropped 5; count of bases not matched to a gene: 7. The CDR3 bases are TGTGCCAGCAGCCTTCACGGACAGGGGAATAATTCACCCCTCCACTTT. Protein sequence: CASSLHGQGNNSPLHF.

V is TRBV21-1 and J is TRBJ2-2; the D segment call TRBD2 is taken from the table without a DNA check. TRBV21-1 is designated a pseudogene. This CDR3 has 17 amino acids. DNA of the CDR3: TGTGCCAGCAGCAAAAGTGGACTAGCGGAAAACACCGGGGAGCTGTTTTTT. It codes for CASSKSGLAENTGELFF.

The rearrangement links TRBV7-2 to TRBJ2-5; 16 bases fit TRBD2. The germline V gene encodes CDR1 SGHTA and CDR2 FQGNSA. The CDR3 loop spans 19 amino acids. The trim removed 1 base at V and 4 bases at J, leaving 9 bases unmatched. The CDR3 loop is CASSLVLGTSGGARETQYF. CDR3 coding DNA: TGTGCCAGCAGCTTAGTATTAGGGACTAGCGGGGGGGCTCGAGAGACCCAGTACTTC.

This chain links TRBV6-5 with TRBJ2-7, with TRBD2 as a possible D gene (5 bases). Looked up from germline, CDR1 is MNHEY and CDR2 is SVGAGI. CDR3 length: 14 amino acids. The germline V and J ends were trimmed by 0 bases and 3 bases, with 9 bases remaining between them. Here the CDR3 DNA reads TGTGCCAGCAGTTACTCGGCCGGGAACTACGAGCAGTACTTC. This translates into CASSYSAGNYEQYF.

This clone was recorded once. V is TRBV29-1 and J is TRBJ2-7; 12 nucleotides line up with TRBD2. The germline gives CDR1 SQVTM, CDR2 ANQGSEA. The length of the CDR3 is 16 residues. After removal of 4 bases from V and 2 bases from J, the junction contained 9 bases not matched to a gene. For the CDR3, the DNA is TGCAGCGTTGTGACTAGCGGGAGTTTAAGTGCCTACGAGCAGTACTTC. It encodes CSVVTSGSLSAYEQYF.

Concerning this clone: The junction departs from germline at one end; a sequencing error may be responsible. J is TRBJ1-2 and V is TRBV7-2, with a tentative D call TRBD1 (6 bases). The CDR3 loop spans 12 amino acids. Germline V gene lookup returns CDR1 SGHTA and CDR2 FQGNSA. CDR3 amino acids: CASSSPRTVVAF. DNA of the CDR3: TGTGCCAGCAGCTCACCCCGGACAGTCGTGGCCTTC. Complete variable domain (other parts from reference TRBV7-2 and TRBJ1-2): GAGVSQSPSNKVTEKGKDVELRCDPISGHTALYWYRQSLGQGLEFLIYFQGNSAPDKSGLPSDRFSAERTGGSVSTLTIQRTQQEDSAVYLCASSSPRTVVAFGSGTRLTVV.